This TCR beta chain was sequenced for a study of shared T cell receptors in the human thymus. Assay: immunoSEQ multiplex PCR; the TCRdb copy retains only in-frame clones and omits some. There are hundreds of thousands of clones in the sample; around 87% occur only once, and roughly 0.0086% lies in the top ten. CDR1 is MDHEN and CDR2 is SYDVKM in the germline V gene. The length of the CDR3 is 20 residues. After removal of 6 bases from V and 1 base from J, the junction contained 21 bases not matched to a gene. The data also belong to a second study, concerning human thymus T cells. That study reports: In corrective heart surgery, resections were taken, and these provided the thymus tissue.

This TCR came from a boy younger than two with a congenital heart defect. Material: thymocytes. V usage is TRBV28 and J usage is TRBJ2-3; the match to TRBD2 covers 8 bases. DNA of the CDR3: TGTGCCAGCAGCGCTGCCGTGGACCCAAGGACTAGCAGTCGCACAGATACGCAGTATTTT. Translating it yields CASSAAVDPRTSSRTDTQYF.